Shown below are 17 T cell receptor beta chains from a single sample sequenced in a study of T-cell memory formation after mild COVID-19. TCRdb independently ran MiXCR on the 5' RACE reads; one entry per CDR3 protein. Among roughly 400,000 distinct CDR3 sequences listed, roughly 24% were seen once. Sequencing was done on a sample of PBMCs or a T cell subset sorted from them (not recorded which). The receptors were gathered from an adult woman who had mild COVID-19 (a few samples of this study predate the infection). Cell type and time point are not known.

The CDR3 nucleotides are TGTGCCAGCAGCTACCTACAGGGGCGATCTGAAGCTTTCTTT. It is translated as CASSYLQGRSEAFF. This chain connects TRBV7-9 to TRBJ1-1; TRBD1 aligns across 7 bases. With 4 bases clipped from V and 6 bases from J, the junction kept 8 bases outside the gene matches. CDR1 is SEHNR and CDR2 is FQNEAQ in the germline V gene (reference sequence). The length of the CDR3 is 14 residues.

The chain uses TRBV7-2 and TRBJ2-7; TRBD2 agrees at 8 bases. The junction had 7 bases not matched to a gene; V was cut back by 3 bases and J by 0 bases. The CDR3 extends over 16 amino acids. Germline loops: CDR1 SGHTA, CDR2 FQGNSA. As DNA, the CDR3 is TGTGCCAGCAGCTTCAATTCGGGAGGGCCCTCCTACGAGCAGTACTTC. This gives the protein CASSFNSGGPSYEQYF. Full variable domain (outside the CDR3, taken from reference TRBV7-2 and TRBJ2-7): GAGVSQSPSNKVTEKGKDVELRCDPISGHTALYWYRQSLGQGLEFLIYFQGNSAPDKSGLPSDRFSAERTGGSVSTLTIQRTQQEDSAVYLCASSFNSGGPSYEQYFGPGTRLTVT.

A few counts support this clonotype. CDR3 DNA sequence: TGTGCCAGCAGTTATGTCGCGGGTACTGAAGCTTTCTTT. The encoded protein is CASSYVAGTEAFF. V gene TRBV6-2 or TRBV6-3 combines with J gene TRBJ1-1; D uncertain. Trimming pared 3 bases from V and 5 bases from J, leaving 10 bases between. CDR1 is MNHEY, CDR2 SVGEGT, per germline. CDR3 length equals 13 residues.

This chain joins TRBV12-3 or TRBV12-4 and TRBJ2-4, with 11 nucleotides matching TRBD2. This CDR3 has 20 amino acids. The ends lost 1 base at V and 0 bases at J; junction bases unmatched: 11. This chain's CDR3 is CASSLGSGTSGVIAKNIQYF. The DNA for the CDR3 is TGTGCCAGCAGTTTAGGATCCGGGACTAGCGGAGTTATAGCCAAAAACATTCAGTACTTC.

In its sample, this clonotype was seen many times. V usage is TRBV5-1 and J usage is TRBJ2-3; 9 nucleotides match TRBD2. V gave up 0 bases and J gave up 0 bases; unmatched junction bases: 2. The CDR3 runs to 16 residues. Germline CDR1 is SGHRS and CDR2 is YFSETQ. CDR3 nucleotide sequence: TGCGCCAGCAGCTTGGCCCTAGCGGGGAGCACAGATACGCAGTATTTT. Translation gives CASSLALAGSTDTQYF.

This chain uses TRBV15 with TRBJ2-7; D might be TRBD1 (5 bases). In germline, CDR1 is LNHNV, CDR2 YYDKDF (reference sequence). The V end lost 4 bases, the J end lost 6 bases, and 13 bases lay between the germline ends. The length of the CDR3 is 13 residues. The CDR3 coding sequence is TGTGCCACCAGCACCTCCAGGGTCGGCGAGCAGTACTTC. Its protein product is CATSTSRVGEQYF.

This clonotype has more than one count but fewer than ten. This chain connects TRBV23-1 to TRBJ2-3; no firm D call. TRBV23-1 is an ORF, and what it does is uncertain. The CDR3 runs to 12 residues. The V and J ends lost 3 bases and 2 bases respectively, with 3 bases between them. The CDR3 sequence: CASSHVTDTQYF. DNA for the CDR3: TGCGCCAGCAGTCATGTCACAGATACGCAGTATTTT.

This clonotype was seen a single time. The genes are TRBV20-1 and TRBJ1-6; 9 bases are a match to TRBD1. The germline V gene encodes CDR1 DFQATT and CDR2 SNEGSKA (reference sequence). The CDR3 covers 14 residues. J was trimmed by 10 bases and V by 3 bases; bases with no gene match: 7. DNA for the CDR3: TGCAGTGCTAGCAGAGACAGGGGGTACTCACCCCTCCACTTT. Its protein is CSASRDRGYSPLHF.

The rearrangement joins TRBV24-1 to TRBJ2-5; the match to TRBD1 covers 9 bases. CDR3 length: 20 residues. Germline V gene lookup returns CDR1 KGHDR and CDR2 SFDVKD. Trimming cost V 3 bases and J 0 bases; bases outside gene matches: 16. Written as DNA, the CDR3 is TGTGCCACCAGTGATCCGGGACAGGGAATGCTTTTTAGGGACCAAGAGACCCAGTACTTC. As protein: CATSDPGQGMLFRDQETQYF.

The table lists this clonotype with a count of one. This chain links TRBV7-6 with TRBJ2-5; the D call may be TRBD1 or TRBD2 (5 bases each). Trimming pared 4 bases from V and 2 bases from J, leaving 11 bases between. CDR1 and CDR2 (germline): SGHVS, FNYEAQ. CDR3 length equals 14 residues. The CDR3 is CASSSRQRQETQYF. As DNA, the CDR3 is TGTGCCAGCAGCTCTAGACAGCGGCAAGAGACCCAGTACTTC. The full variable domain, completed using reference TRBV7-6 and TRBJ2-5, is GAGVSQSPRYKVTKRGQDVALRCDPISGHVSLYWYRQALGQGPEFLTYFNYEAQQDKSGLPNDRFSAERPEGSISTLTIQRTEQRDSAMYRCASSSRQRQETQYFGPGTRLLVL.

The J gene is TRBJ1-2, the V gene TRBV15, with no clear D. This CDR3 comprises 14 residues. V dropped 1 base and J dropped 8 bases, with 14 bases sitting between them. CDR1 LNHNV and CDR2 YYDKDF come from the germline V gene (reference sequence). The CDR3 DNA reads as TGTGCCACCAGCAGAGCCCCAGACACGGAGGGCTACACCTTC. It codes for CATSRAPDTEGYTF.

The chain carries TRBV20-1 and TRBJ2-3; 9 bases line up with TRBD2. Germline values: CDR1 DFQATT, CDR2 SNEGSKA (reference sequence). CDR3 length equals 13 residues. V shed 3 bases and J 4 bases; nucleotides not matched to a gene: 2. CDR3 amino acids: CSARSGGPDTQYF. The CDR3 nucleotides are TGCAGTGCTAGGAGCGGGGGGCCAGATACGCAGTATTTT.

The rearrangement uses TRBV15 and TRBJ2-1; the D gene is possibly TRBD2 (5 bases). Trimming shortened V by 0 bases and J by 4 bases, and 13 bases separated the two germline ends. Germline values: CDR1 LNHNV, CDR2 YYDKDF (reference sequence). This CDR3 has 16 residues. CDR3 sequence (DNA): TGTGCCACCAGCAGAGAGCCCCGGGGTGGGTACAATGAGCAGTTCTTC. This gives the protein CATSREPRGGYNEQFF.

The rearrangement uses TRBV3-1 and TRBJ1-2; D is unresolved. The V and J ends lost 7 bases and 2 bases respectively, with 17 bases between them. Germline CDR1 reads LGHDT; CDR2 reads YNNKEL (reference sequence). The CDR3 loop spans 15 amino acids. For the CDR3, the DNA is TGTGCCAGCAAGGACTCCGGATACACCAACTATGGCTACACCTTC. Its protein product is CASKDSGYTNYGYTF.

The chain joins TRBV12-3 or TRBV12-4 to TRBJ2-1, with 8 positions matching TRBD1. The length of the CDR3 is 15 residues. V lost 7 bases and J lost 0; bases outside the gene matches: 5. The CDR3: CASTLDRGSYNEQFF. In DNA, the CDR3 is TGTGCCAGCACTCTTGACAGGGGCTCCTACAATGAGCAGTTCTTC.

This clonotype has more than one count but fewer than ten. The CDR3 region is CASSFGGAVETQYF. In nucleotides, the CDR3 is TGTGCCAGCAGCTTCGGGGGGGCCGTGGAGACCCAGTACTTC. The chain links TRBV5-6 to TRBJ2-5; 8 bases line up with TRBD2. CDR1 and CDR2 (germline): SGHDT, YYEEEE. There are 14 residues in the CDR3. V lost 2 bases and J lost 5; bases outside the gene matches: 5.

This clonotype was observed a handful of times. V and J are TRBV29-1 and TRBJ1-1, with D maybe TRBD1 (6 bases). The germline V gene encodes CDR1 SQVTM and CDR2 ANQGSEA. The length of the CDR3 is 14 residues. V lost 5 bases and J 1 base, leaving 14 bases between the germline ends. In nucleotides, the CDR3 is TGCAGCGTTCTTGGTGGGGGCCCGAACACTGAAGCTTTCTTT. Its protein is CSVLGGGPNTEAFF.